This T cell receptor beta chain emerged from a study of metastatic and nonmetastatic thyroid tumors. TCRdb re-analyzed the PCR reads through MiXCR. The sample has about 39,000 clones; roughly 16% are singletons. Many counts were recorded for this clone. Its antigen is still unknown. Nobody among the patients had been given any treatment before thyroid surgery. Whole-study results and caveats: The reported finding was significantly higher TCR beta diversity in malignant thyroid tumors relative to benign nodules, in blood and tumor.

This CDR3 has 11 residues. With 6 bases removed from V and 6 bases from J, the gap between germline ends came to 7 bases. Looked up from germline, CDR1 is KGHSH and CDR2 is LQKENI. Material for sequencing was blood. This clonotype was sampled from a female donor with papillary thyroid cancer or a benign thyroid nodule (not recorded which). Some clones in this sample may be carry-over from other donors' samples. The V call is TRBV18, the J call TRBJ2-3; D is uncertain. The CDR3 nucleotides are TGTGCCAGCTCTCCCCGGGATACGCAGTATTTT. It specifies CASSPRDTQYF.